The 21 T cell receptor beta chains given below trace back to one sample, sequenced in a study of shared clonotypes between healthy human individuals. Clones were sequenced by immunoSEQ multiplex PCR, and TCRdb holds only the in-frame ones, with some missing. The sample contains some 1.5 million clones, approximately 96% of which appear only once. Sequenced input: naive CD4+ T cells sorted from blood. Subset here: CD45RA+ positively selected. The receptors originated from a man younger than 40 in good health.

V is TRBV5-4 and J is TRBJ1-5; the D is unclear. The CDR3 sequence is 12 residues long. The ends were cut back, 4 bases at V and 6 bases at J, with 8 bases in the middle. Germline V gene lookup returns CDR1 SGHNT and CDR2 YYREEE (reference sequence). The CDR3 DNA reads TGTGCCAGCAGCGTGCTGGGTCAGCCCCAGCATTTT. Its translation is CASSVLGQPQHF.

CDR3 in amino acids: CASSVGAGGVTDTQYF. The CDR3 DNA reads as TGTGCCAGCAGCGTAGGAGCGGGAGGGGTCACAGATACGCAGTATTTT. This chain links TRBV9 with TRBJ2-3; 10 nucleotides align to TRBD2. Germline assignment: CDR1 SGDLS and CDR2 YYNGEE. The CDR3 runs to 16 residues. The trim removed 0 bases at V and 2 bases at J, leaving 3 bases unmatched.

DNA for the CDR3: TGTGCCAGCCTCGACGCATTGCAACATCAGCCCCAGCATTTT. As protein: CASLDALQHQPQHF. The rearrangement uses TRBV28 and TRBJ1-5, with D unresolved. Between the trimmed V and J ends, which lost 8 bases and 5 bases, there was a span of 16 bases. CDR3 length: 14 amino acids. Germline V gene sequence: CDR1 MDHEN, CDR2 SYDVKM.

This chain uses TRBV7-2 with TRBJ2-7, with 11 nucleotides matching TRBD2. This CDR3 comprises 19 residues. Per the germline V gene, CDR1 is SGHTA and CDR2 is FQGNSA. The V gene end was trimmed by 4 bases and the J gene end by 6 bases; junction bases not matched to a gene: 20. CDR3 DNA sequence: TGTGCCAGCAGCTCTGCCCTTTATAGCGGGAGGGCCGGCTCTAGCGAGCAGTACTTC. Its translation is CASSSALYSGRAGSSEQYF.

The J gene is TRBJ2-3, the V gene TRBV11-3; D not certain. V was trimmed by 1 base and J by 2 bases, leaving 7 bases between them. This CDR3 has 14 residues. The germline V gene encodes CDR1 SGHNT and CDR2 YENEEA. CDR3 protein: CASSLGAYTDTQYF. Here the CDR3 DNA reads TGTGCCAGCAGCTTAGGGGCCTACACAGATACGCAGTATTTT.

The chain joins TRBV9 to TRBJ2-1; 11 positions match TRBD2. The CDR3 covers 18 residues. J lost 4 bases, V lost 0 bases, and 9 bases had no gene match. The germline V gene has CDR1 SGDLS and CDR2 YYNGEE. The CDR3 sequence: CASSVEGRLAGYYNEQFF. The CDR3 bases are TGTGCCAGCAGCGTAGAGGGCAGACTAGCGGGATATTACAATGAGCAGTTCTTC.

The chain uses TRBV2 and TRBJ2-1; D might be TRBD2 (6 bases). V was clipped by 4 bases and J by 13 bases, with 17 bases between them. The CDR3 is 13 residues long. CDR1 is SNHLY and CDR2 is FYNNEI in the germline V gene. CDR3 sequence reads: CASSGDSRQVQFF. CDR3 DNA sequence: TGTGCCAGCAGTGGGGACTCACGGCAGGTCCAGTTCTTC.

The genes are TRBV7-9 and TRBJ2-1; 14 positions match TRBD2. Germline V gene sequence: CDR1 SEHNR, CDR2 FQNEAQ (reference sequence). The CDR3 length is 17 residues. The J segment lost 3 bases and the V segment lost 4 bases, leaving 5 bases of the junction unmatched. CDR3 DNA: TGTGCCAGCAGCTACGGGGGACTAGCGGGGGACTACAATGAGCAGTTCTTC. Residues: CASSYGGLAGDYNEQFF. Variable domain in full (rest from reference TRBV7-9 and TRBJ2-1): DTGVSQNPRHKITKRGQNVTFRCDPISEHNRLYWYRQTLGQGPEFLTYFQNEAQLEKSRLLSDRFSAERPKGSFSTLEIQRTEQGDSAMYLCASSYGGLAGDYNEQFFGPGTRLTVL.

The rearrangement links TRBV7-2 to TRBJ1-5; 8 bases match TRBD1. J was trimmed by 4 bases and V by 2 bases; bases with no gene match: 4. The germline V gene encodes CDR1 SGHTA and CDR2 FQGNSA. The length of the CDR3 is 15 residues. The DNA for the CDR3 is TGTGCCAGCAGCTTAACGACAGGGGTGAATCAGCCCCAGCATTTT. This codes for CASSLTTGVNQPQHF.

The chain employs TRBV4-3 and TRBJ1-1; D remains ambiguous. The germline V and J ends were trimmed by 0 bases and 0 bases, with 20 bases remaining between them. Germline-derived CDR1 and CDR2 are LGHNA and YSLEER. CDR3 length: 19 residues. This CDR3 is CASSQDKGSSHGMNTEAFF. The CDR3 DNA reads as TGCGCCAGCAGCCAAGATAAGGGTTCTTCTCACGGAATGAACACTGAAGCTTTCTTT.

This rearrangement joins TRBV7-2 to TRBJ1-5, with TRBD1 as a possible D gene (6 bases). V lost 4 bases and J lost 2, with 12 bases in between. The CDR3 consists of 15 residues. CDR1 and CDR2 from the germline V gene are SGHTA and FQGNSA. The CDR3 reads CASSSTGIRNQPQHF. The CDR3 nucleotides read TGTGCCAGCAGCTCCACAGGGATACGCAATCAGCCCCAGCATTTT.

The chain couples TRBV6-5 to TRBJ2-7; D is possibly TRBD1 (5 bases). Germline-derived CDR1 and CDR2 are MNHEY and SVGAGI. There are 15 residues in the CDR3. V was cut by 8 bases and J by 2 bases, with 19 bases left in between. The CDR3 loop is CASGNGAPKTYEQYF. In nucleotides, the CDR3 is TGTGCCAGCGGAAATGGGGCGCCAAAAACCTACGAGCAGTACTTC.

CDR3 protein: CSVEIPGEGYGYTF. In nucleotides, the CDR3 is TGCAGCGTTGAGATCCCAGGGGAGGGTTATGGCTACACCTTC. The V gene is TRBV29-1, the J gene TRBJ1-2, with D possibly being TRBD1 (6 bases). Trimming took off 3 bases at V and 5 bases at J, with 16 bases between the two ends. Per germline, CDR1 SQVTM and CDR2 ANQGSEA. The CDR3 length is 14 residues.

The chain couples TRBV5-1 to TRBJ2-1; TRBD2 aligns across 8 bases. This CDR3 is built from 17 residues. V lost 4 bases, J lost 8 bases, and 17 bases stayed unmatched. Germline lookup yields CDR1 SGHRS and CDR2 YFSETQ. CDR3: CASSPALIAGRIDEQFF. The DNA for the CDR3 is TGCGCCAGCAGCCCAGCGTTGATAGCGGGAAGGATAGATGAGCAGTTCTTC.

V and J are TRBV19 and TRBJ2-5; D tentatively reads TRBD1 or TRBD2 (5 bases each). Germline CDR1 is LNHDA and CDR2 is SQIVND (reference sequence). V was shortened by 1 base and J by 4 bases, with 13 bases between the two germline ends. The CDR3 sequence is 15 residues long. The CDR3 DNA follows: TGTGCCAGTAGTATAGCCGGGGCTAGTGGAGAGACCCAGTACTTC. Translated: CASSIAGASGETQYF.

The CDR3: CASSGDTQYF. DNA for the CDR3: TGTGCCAGCAGTGGAGATACGCAGTATTTT. The genes are TRBV2 and TRBJ2-3, with D uncertain. CDR3 length: 10 amino acids. Trimming left V 4 bases short and J 5 bases short, with 1 base between. CDR1 SNHLY and CDR2 FYNNEI come from the germline V gene.

CDR3 sequence (DNA): TGCGCCAGCAGTGGGCGGCCTACTGAAGCTTTCTTT. Translated, it gives CASSGRPTEAFF. V usage is TRBV10-2 and J usage is TRBJ1-1; the D is unclear. The germline CDR1 and CDR2 sequences are WSHSY and SAAADI. This CDR3 comprises 12 residues. V lost 4 bases and J 5 bases, leaving 8 bases between the germline ends.

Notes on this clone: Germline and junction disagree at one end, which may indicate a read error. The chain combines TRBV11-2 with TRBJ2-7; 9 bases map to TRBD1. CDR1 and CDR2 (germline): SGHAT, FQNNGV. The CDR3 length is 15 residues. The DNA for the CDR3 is TGTGCCAGCAGCTCCGGAATGGTTGAGGACAGGGGAACTGGCTTC. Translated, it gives CASSSGMVEDRGTGF.

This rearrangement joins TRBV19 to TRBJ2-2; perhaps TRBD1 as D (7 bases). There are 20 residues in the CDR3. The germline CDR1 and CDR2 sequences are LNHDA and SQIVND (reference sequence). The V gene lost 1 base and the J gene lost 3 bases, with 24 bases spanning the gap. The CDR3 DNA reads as TGTGCCAGTAGTATAGGACAGGGTTGGTTGGTAGCGGACGACACCGGGGAGCTGTTTTTT. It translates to CASSIGQGWLVADDTGELFF.

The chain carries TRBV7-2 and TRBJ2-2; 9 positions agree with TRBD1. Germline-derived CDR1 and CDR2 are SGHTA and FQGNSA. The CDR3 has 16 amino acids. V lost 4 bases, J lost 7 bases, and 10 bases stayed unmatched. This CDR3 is CASSSSRDRVGGELFF. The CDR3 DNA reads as TGTGCCAGCAGCTCGTCCCGGGACAGGGTAGGCGGGGAGCTGTTTTTT.

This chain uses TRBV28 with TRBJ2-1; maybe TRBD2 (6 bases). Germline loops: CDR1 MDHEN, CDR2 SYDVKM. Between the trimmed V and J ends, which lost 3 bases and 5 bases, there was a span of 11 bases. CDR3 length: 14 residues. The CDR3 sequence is CASSLGGTNNEQFF. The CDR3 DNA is TGTGCCAGCAGTTTGGGCGGGACCAACAATGAGCAGTTCTTC.